This T cell receptor beta chain originates from a study of CD8+CD57+ T cells in acquired aplastic anemia. Looking at the study overall: Sorted CD4+ and CD8+ cells gave an average of approximately 3.1 ug of DNA.

Study findings and constraints: Controls and patients did not differ significantly in CD8+ Simpson's diversity. The same twenty-nine CD8+ CDR3 sequences occurred in patients and in controls.

In its sample, this clonotype was seen many times. Its specificity is not known. A read error may explain this, as a much larger clone is one base away. Given the absence of the conserved phenylalanine or tryptophan at the CDR3 end, a read error is likely. Both TCR beta VDJ combination and CDR3 sequence profiling were carried out. Genomic DNA was the template for this profiling. One entry per CDR3 protein results from TCRdb running MiXCR on the reads. The sample has under 75,000 distinct CDR3 sequences; roughly half are singletons. This CDR3 contains 15 residues. The V gene's germline CDR1 is SGHTA and CDR2 FQGNSA. Deletions cut 5 bases from V and 3 bases from J, with 17 bases between.

What was sequenced was sorted CD4+, CD8+, or CD8+CD57+ T cells (not recorded which) from PBMCs. This clonotype was sampled from a human donor in good health, serving as a control. The chain couples TRBV7-2 to TRBJ2-7, with D perhaps matching TRBD2 (6 bases). CDR3: CASSPGDGGSYEQYS. The CDR3 bases are TGTGCCAGCAGCCCAGGCGACGGGGGAAGCTACGAGCAGTACTCC.